A single sample is the source of the 2 T cell receptor beta chains below, sequenced in a study of T cells after yellow fever vaccination. TCRdb reanalysed the 5' RACE reads using MiXCR and keeps one entry per CDR3 protein. The sample includes about 340,000 distinct CDR3 sequences, 8.5% to 9% of them seen just once. The input for sequencing was PBMCs, taken on the day of the first yellow fever vaccination. Receptors originate from a man aged 18-30 years who received the YFV17D yellow fever vaccine.

This clonotype was seen at least ten times. The chain has TRBV18 and TRBJ2-1; the match to TRBD1 covers 7 bases. J lost 7 bases, V lost 5 bases, and 8 bases had no gene match. This CDR3 is built from 14 residues. Germline assignment: CDR1 KGHSH and CDR2 LQKENI. The CDR3 bases are TGTGCCAGCTCAGCTTGGGACAGTACAAATGAGCAGTTCTTC. Amino acid sequence: CASSAWDSTNEQFF.

This clonotype was seen a handful of times. The chain employs TRBV20-1 and TRBJ2-3, with D unclear. Trimming removed 0 bases at V and 0 bases at J, with 13 bases between. CDR3 size: 16 residues. CDR1 and CDR2 from the germline V gene are DFQATT and SNEGSKA (reference sequence). CDR3 nucleotide sequence: TGCAGTGCTAGAGATCTCTCGTTAACGAGCACAGATACGCAGTATTTT. This gives the protein CSARDLSLTSTDTQYF.